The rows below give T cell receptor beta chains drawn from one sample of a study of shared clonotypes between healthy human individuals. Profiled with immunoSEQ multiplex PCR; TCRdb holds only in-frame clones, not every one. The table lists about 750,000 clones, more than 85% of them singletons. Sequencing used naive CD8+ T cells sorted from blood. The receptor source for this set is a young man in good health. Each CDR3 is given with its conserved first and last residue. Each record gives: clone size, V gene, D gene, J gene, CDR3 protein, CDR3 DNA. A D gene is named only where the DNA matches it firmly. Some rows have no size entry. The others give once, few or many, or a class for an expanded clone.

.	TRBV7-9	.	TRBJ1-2	CASSPGTDFYGYTF	TGTGCCAGCAGCCCCGGGACCGATTTCTATGGCTACACCTTC
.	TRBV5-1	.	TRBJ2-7	CASSFRGSPYEQYF	TGCGCCAGCAGCTTTAGGGGGAGCCCCTACGAGCAGTACTTC
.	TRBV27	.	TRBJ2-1	CASSLIGDEQFF	TGTGCCAGCAGCCTCATAGGAGATGAGCAGTTCTTC
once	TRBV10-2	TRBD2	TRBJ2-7	CASSDAGVVYEQYF	TGCGCCAGCAGTGATGCGGGGGTCGTTTACGAGCAGTACTTC
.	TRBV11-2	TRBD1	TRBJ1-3	CASSTTGRGNTIYF	TGTGCCAGCAGCACGACAGGGCGCGGAAACACCATATATTTT
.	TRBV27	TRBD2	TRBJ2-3	CASSWLSGGTDTQYF	TGTGCCAGCAGTTGGCTTAGCGGGGGCACAGATACGCAGTATTTT
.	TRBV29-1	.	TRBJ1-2	CSVRDLYGYTF	TGCAGCGTTCGGGACCTCTATGGCTACACCTTC
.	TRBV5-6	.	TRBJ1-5	CASSLFTGSARNQPQHF	TGTGCCAGCAGCTTGTTCACCGGGTCGGCCCGCAATCAGCCCCAGCATTTT
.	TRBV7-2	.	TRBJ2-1	CASRGQEGAYNEQFF	TGTGCCAGCAGGGGGCAGGAGGGCGCCTACAATGAGCAGTTCTTC
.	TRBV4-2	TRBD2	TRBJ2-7	CASSQVFRRAAGSNSYEQYF	TGTGCCAGCAGCCAAGTTTTTCGGCGGGCAGCGGGATCCAATTCCTACGAGCAGTACTTC
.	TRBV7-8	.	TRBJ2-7	CASSLGPGVEQYF	TGTGCCAGCAGCCTAGGCCCAGGGGTCGAGCAGTACTTC
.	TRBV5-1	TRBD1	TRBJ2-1	CASSWDSSSYNEQFF	TGCGCCAGCAGCTGGGACAGTAGCTCCTACAATGAGCAGTTCTTC
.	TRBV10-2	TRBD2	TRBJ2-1	CASRTDIGRYNEQFF	TGCGCCAGCAGAACGGACATCGGGAGGTACAATGAGCAGTTCTTC